This T cell receptor beta chain appears in the sequencing data of a study of early T cells in non-severe SARS-CoV-2 infection. The overall study: Investigators sequenced bulk RNA drawn from unsorted whole blood, and chains remained unpaired.

Unique molecular identifiers tagged individual cDNA molecules. TCRdb used MiXCR to reprocess the 5' RACE reads, holding one entry per CDR3 protein. The sample carries about 48,000 distinct CDR3 sequences, over 10% recorded once. There are 14 residues in the CDR3. Trimming pared 0 bases from V and 6 bases from J, leaving 9 bases between. Study results and caveats: Comparison of clonotypes with VDJdb favored anti-spike CD8 responses while missing private and CD4 specificities.

Turning to this clonotype: What it binds is not known.

This clonotype was sampled from an adult who was a healthcare worker with PCR-confirmed SARS-CoV-2 infection or an uninfected control (not recorded which). The sample was whole blood. This sequence joins TRBV12-3 or TRBV12-4 and TRBJ1-3; no clear D. CDR3 bases: TGTGCCAGCAGTTTAGCCATGGCCTTAAACACCATATATTTT. It is translated as CASSLAMALNTIYF.